These 16 T cell receptor beta chains were all obtained from the same sample, sequenced in a study of blood T cell repertoires in COVID-19 (dated by TCRdb to between 2020 and 2021). The library was generated by the immunoSEQ multiplex PCR assay. TCRdb obtained this table from immuneACCESS and retained in-frame rearrangements with V and J assigned. These tables miss some clones; where compared with another copy, unresolved V genes account for less than half of the shortfall, and the remainder is unexplained. The sample has approximately 62,000 clones on record, 76% of them singletons. The top ten hold approximately 6.8% of the sample. Sequenced input: peripheral blood. These receptors were obtained from a woman aged 45-60 years with active or convalescent COVID-19.

The chain uses TRBV6-1 and TRBJ2-1, with 8 bases matching TRBD2. Germline V gene data show CDR1 as MNHNS and CDR2 as SASEGT. Trimming took 3 bases from V and 3 from J; bases not matched to a gene: 1. The CDR3 covers 14 residues. CDR3 loop: CASSDAGGYNEQFF. The CDR3 DNA reads as TGTGCCAGCAGTGACGCGGGAGGCTACAATGAGCAGTTCTTC.

The rearrangement links TRBV2 to TRBJ1-5; D is undetermined. The CDR3 has 14 residues. Germline V CDR1 and CDR2: SNHLY, FYNNEI. The V end lost 7 bases, the J end lost 2 bases, and 12 bases lay between the germline ends. The CDR3 bases are TGTGCCAGCATCCCAGAGGTCGGCAATCAGCCCCAGCATTTT. This gives the protein CASIPEVGNQPQHF.

The chain uses TRBV2 and TRBJ2-6; the match to TRBD2 covers 7 bases. This CDR3 region has 18 residues. The germline CDR1 and CDR2 sequences are SNHLY and FYNNEI. J was trimmed by 2 bases and V by 3 bases; bases with no gene match: 10. CDR3 region: CASSEGPVSGAGANVLTF. DNA of the CDR3: TGTGCCAGCAGTGAGGGCCCCGTGAGCGGGGCTGGGGCCAACGTCCTGACTTTC.

V and J are TRBV4-2 and TRBJ1-1; 8 bases match TRBD1. The ends lost 0 bases at V and 3 bases at J; junction bases unmatched: 6. The CDR3 covers 16 residues. Germline CDR1 is LGHNA and CDR2 is YNFKEQ. The CDR3 coding sequence is TGTGCCAGCAGCCAAGATGGGACAGGATTTGACACTGAAGCTTTCTTT. Translating it yields CASSQDGTGFDTEAFF.

Comments on this clone: The junction departs from the called germline gene at one end, perhaps through a read error. The rearrangement joins TRBV6-5 to TRBJ2-7; TRBD1 agrees at 8 bases. This CDR3 contains 14 residues. Germline assignment: CDR1 MNHEY and CDR2 SVGAGI. The chain's CDR3 is CASDGTGGSLIKDF. The CDR3 region has the DNA TGTGCCAGCGACGGGACAGGAGGTTCTCTCATCAAGGACTTC.

The rearrangement joins TRBV3-1 (or the pseudogene TRBV3-2) to TRBJ1-1; tentative D call: TRBD1 (6 bases). The V gene's germline CDR1 is LGHDT and CDR2 YNNKEL (reference sequence). The V and J ends lost 5 bases and 3 bases respectively, with 13 bases between them. The CDR3 totals 14 residues. The CDR3 here is CASSFEGTHTEAFF. The CDR3 DNA reads as TGTGCCAGCAGCTTCGAAGGGACACACACTGAAGCTTTCTTT.

This rearrangement joins TRBV7-2 to TRBJ2-1, with D tentatively TRBD2 (6 bases). Germline assignment: CDR1 SGHTA and CDR2 FQGNSA. This CDR3 contains 13 residues. V lost 3 bases, J lost 8 bases, and 11 bases lay in between. The CDR3 sequence: CASSFAREYEQFF. CDR3 sequence (DNA): TGTGCCAGCAGCTTCGCCCGGGAGTATGAGCAGTTCTTC. Together with reference TRBV7-2 and TRBJ2-1, the CDR3 gives the full variable domain: GAGVSQSPSNKVTEKGKDVELRCDPISGHTALYWYRQSLGQGLEFLIYFQGNSAPDKSGLPSDRFSAERTGGSVSTLTIQRTQQEDSAVYLCASSFAREYEQFFGPGTRLTVL.

The chain recombines TRBV24-1 with TRBJ2-3; D is unresolved. From germline, CDR1 is KGHDR and CDR2 SFDVKD. Trimming left V 12 bases short and J 0 bases short, with 15 bases between. The CDR3 extends over 14 amino acids. Here the CDR3 reads CAPRYFTSTDTQYF. CDR3 in DNA: TGTGCCCCCCGGTACTTCACTAGCACAGATACGCAGTATTTT.

This clone was detected only a few times. V usage is TRBV6-2 or TRBV6-3 and J usage is TRBJ2-6; D unclear. Germline assignment: CDR1 MNHEY and CDR2 SVGEGT. Trimming left V 5 bases short and J 1 base short, with 6 bases between. CDR3 length: 14 amino acids. The CDR3 DNA follows: TGTGCCAGCAGTCGACTTTCTGGGGCCAACGTCCTGACTTTC. As protein: CASSRLSGANVLTF.

This chain joins TRBV21-1 and TRBJ1-5; the table assigns TRBD1, which was not confirmed against the DNA. TRBV21-1 is a known pseudogene. This CDR3 spans 15 amino acids. CDR3 sequence reads: CASSRKRQGDQPQHF. Here the CDR3 DNA reads TGTGCCAGCAGCCGCAAGAGACAGGGGGATCAGCCCCAGCATTTT.

This chain connects TRBV21-1 to TRBJ1-1; the table's D gene call, TRBD1, was not cross checked with the DNA. TRBV21-1 is given as a pseudogene. This CDR3 has 13 amino acids. CDR3 in DNA: TGTGCCAGCAGCAAGGGTGACAGGGCTGAAGCTTTCTTT. Encoded protein: CASSKGDRAEAFF.

The chain recombines TRBV30 with TRBJ2-7; TRBD1 might be the D (6 bases). Germline CDR1 GTSNPN, CDR2 SVGIG (reference sequence). CDR3 length: 13 amino acids. V dropped 5 bases and J dropped 1 base, with 12 bases sitting between them. The CDR3 protein is CAWSVDSSYEQYF. The CDR3 nucleotides are TGTGCCTGGTCCGTGGACAGTTCCTACGAGCAGTACTTC.

The rearrangement uses TRBV18 and TRBJ2-7, with 8 bases lining up with TRBD2. V trimming: 0 bases; J trimming: 4 bases; junction bases outside the gene matches: 5. Germline loops: CDR1 KGHSH, CDR2 LQKENI. The length of the CDR3 is 15 residues. In DNA form, the CDR3 reads TGTGCCAGCTCACCACCGGGACTAGTAGGGTACGAGCAGTACTTC. It codes for CASSPPGLVGYEQYF. Supplemented by reference TRBV18 and TRBJ2-7, the full variable domain reads NAGVMQNPRHLVRRRGQEARLRCSPMKGHSHVYWYRQLPEEGLKFMVYLQKENIIDESGMPKERFSAEFPKEGPSILRIQQVVRGDSAAYFCASSPPGLVGYEQYFGPGTRLTVT.

The chain carries TRBV18 and TRBJ1-2; 8 bases line up with TRBD1. This CDR3 is 14 amino acids long. V gave up 3 bases and J gave up 8 bases; unmatched junction bases: 8. Germline CDR1 KGHSH, CDR2 LQKENI. Here the CDR3 reads CASSPEQGGEGYTF. Written as DNA, the CDR3 is TGTGCCAGCTCACCGGAACAGGGGGGAGAAGGCTACACCTTC.

The chain couples TRBV6-5 to TRBJ2-7; 7 nucleotides line up with TRBD1. This CDR3 comprises 13 residues. V was pared by 5 bases and J by 5 bases, with 6 bases of the junction left unmatched. Germline V gives CDR1 MNHEY, CDR2 SVGAGI. CDR3: CASSRTGRDEQYF. In DNA, the CDR3 is TGTGCCAGCAGTCGGACAGGTCGAGACGAGCAGTACTTC.

This clone was counted a single time. This chain joins TRBV7-2 and TRBJ2-1; 9 bases agree with TRBD2. The CDR3 consists of 15 residues. Unmatched junction bases numbered 9, after V lost 5 bases and J lost 7 bases. Germline loops: CDR1 SGHTA, CDR2 FQGNSA. CDR3 nucleotides: TGTGCCAGCAGCCCCCCTCGCGGGGGGGTAAATGAGCAGTTCTTC. Translation: CASSPPRGGVNEQFF.